The 17 T cell receptor beta chains listed next were all sequenced from one sample in a study of blood T cell repertoires in COVID-19. Assay used: immunoSEQ multiplex PCR; TCRdb lists only in-frame clones, some missing. The table has 250,000 to 350,000 clones, around 89% seen once; the top ten hold around 4%. Sequenced input: peripheral blood. Source of these receptors: a woman in her forties or fifties with active or convalescent COVID-19.

The CDR3 bases are TGTGCCAGCAGCCGAGGACAGGGGAGCGACGAGCAGTACTTC. It specifies CASSRGQGSDEQYF. The chain has TRBV7-9 and TRBJ2-7; TRBD1 matches 9 bases. V was pared by 5 bases and J by 5 bases, with 7 bases of the junction left unmatched. CDR1 is SEHNR and CDR2 is FQNEAQ in the germline V gene (reference sequence). The CDR3 loop spans 14 amino acids. Full variable domain (missing parts from reference TRBV7-9 and TRBJ2-7): DTGVSQNPRHKITKRGQNVTFRCDPISEHNRLYWYRQTLGQGPEFLTYFQNEAQLEKSRLLSDRFSAERPKGSFSTLEIQRTEQGDSAMYLCASSRGQGSDEQYFGPGTRLTVT.

The chain uses TRBV4-1 and TRBJ1-4, with unresolved D. CDR1 and CDR2 (germline): MGHRA, YSYEKL. V lost 9 bases to trimming and J lost 8 bases, with 16 bases between them. The CDR3 is made up of 13 amino acids. The DNA for the CDR3 is TGCGCCAGTACAATATACCGGGGAGAAAAACTGTTTTTT. Encoded protein: CASTIYRGEKLFF.

The chain combines TRBV5-5 with TRBJ2-7; D may be TRBD1 (6 bases). Trimming left V 7 bases short and J 7 bases short, with 12 bases between. Per germline, CDR1 SGHKS and CDR2 YYEKEE (reference sequence). The CDR3 extends over 11 amino acids. The DNA for the CDR3 is TGTGCCAGCGCCCAGAGGGGGGAGCAGTACTTC. Translated: CASAQRGEQYF.

The V call is TRBV5-1, the J call TRBJ1-2; D is undetermined. Trimming took off 4 bases at V and 8 bases at J, with 18 bases between the two ends. The CDR3 has 14 amino acids. CDR1 and CDR2 from the germline V gene are SGHRS and YFSETQ. The CDR3: CASSETPTAGGYTF. The CDR3 DNA sequence: TGCGCCAGCAGCGAGACACCCACAGCGGGCGGCTACACCTTC.

The rearrangement links TRBV18 to TRBJ2-7; TRBD1 matches 9 bases. CDR1 and CDR2 from the germline V gene are KGHSH and LQKENI. This CDR3 has 15 amino acids. Unmatched junction bases numbered 6, after V lost 3 bases and J lost 3 bases. This chain's CDR3 is CASSPGTGGIYEQYF. The DNA for the CDR3 is TGTGCCAGCTCACCGGGTACAGGGGGCATCTACGAGCAGTACTTC.

This clone was seen repeatedly, ten times or more. Within the sample, other DNA sequences also encode this same CDR3. The chain uses TRBV27 and TRBJ2-5; 12 nucleotides align to TRBD1. The CDR3 is 15 residues long. V lost 4 bases to trimming and J lost 5 bases; unmatched junction nucleotides: 5. The V gene's germline CDR1 is MNHEY and CDR2 SMNVEV (reference sequence). The CDR3 sequence: CASSSGTGGAETQYF. The CDR3 DNA is TGTGCCAGCAGTTCCGGGACAGGGGGCGCGGAGACCCAGTACTTC.

The V gene is TRBV30, the J gene TRBJ1-4; possible D gene TRBD1, 6 bases. The V end lost 2 bases, the J end lost 7 bases, and 14 bases lay between the germline ends. Germline V gene lookup returns CDR1 GTSNPN and CDR2 SVGIG (reference sequence). This CDR3 is built from 14 residues. The chain's CDR3 is CAWSPHRGGEKLFF. The CDR3 DNA sequence: TGTGCCTGGAGTCCTCATAGGGGGGGTGAAAAACTGTTTTTT.

This chain links TRBV24-1 with TRBJ2-2; a possible D gene is TRBD2 (6 bases). Germline loops: CDR1 KGHDR, CDR2 SFDVKD. Deletions cut 0 bases from V and 1 base from J, with 8 bases between. This CDR3 comprises 16 residues. CDR3 loop: CATSDLRGWNTGELFF. DNA of the CDR3: TGTGCCACCAGTGATTTGCGGGGGTGGAACACCGGGGAGCTGTTTTTT.

V gene TRBV4-3 combines with J gene TRBJ2-4; tentatively, D is TRBD2 (6 bases). V lost 0 bases and J lost 6, with 12 bases in between. Germline V CDR1 and CDR2: LGHNA, YSLEER. The CDR3 extends over 15 amino acids. CDR3 region: CASSQDWLGGNIQYF. The CDR3 DNA sequence: TGCGCCAGCAGCCAAGATTGGCTCGGGGGAAACATTCAGTACTTC.

The CDR3 DNA is TGTGCCAGCATCGCCGGGACAGGGGTCGAAAAACTGTTTTTT. This translates into CASIAGTGVEKLFF. V is TRBV7-9 and J is TRBJ1-4; 10 bases are shared with TRBD1. CDR1 and CDR2 from the germline V gene are SEHNR and FQNEAQ (reference sequence). This CDR3 has 14 residues. Trimming removed 7 bases from V and 8 bases from J; junction bases left unmatched: 7.

The chain is built from TRBV18 and TRBJ1-1, with D possibly TRBD1 on 5 matching bases. Germline V lookup: CDR1 KGHSH, CDR2 LQKENI. V lost 2 bases and J lost 0, with 10 bases in between. This CDR3 spans 15 amino acids. CDR3 sequence (DNA): TGTGCCAGCTCACCATGGGGACTAATGAACACTGAAGCTTTCTTT. Translating gives CASSPWGLMNTEAFF.

The chain employs TRBV9 and TRBJ2-1, with TRBD2 identical over 12 bases. The CDR3 sequence is 12 residues long. V shed 3 bases and J 16 bases; nucleotides not matched to a gene: 5. The germline V gene encodes CDR1 SGDLS and CDR2 YYNGEE. The CDR3 nucleotides read TGTGCCAGCAGCGCTAGCGGGGGGGCTAATTTCTTC. It yields the protein CASSASGGANFF. Full variable domain (rest looked up from reference TRBV9 and TRBJ2-1): DSGVTQTPKHLITATGQRVTLRCSPRSGDLSVYWYQQSLDQGLQFLIQYYNGEERAKGNILERFSAQQFPDLHSELNLSSLELGDSALYFCASSASGGANFFGPGTRLTVL.

This sequence joins TRBV6-6 and TRBJ2-2, with 8 bases that match TRBD1. Per germline, CDR1 MNHNY and CDR2 SVGAGI (reference sequence). Losses at the gene ends were 7 bases for V and 1 base for J; bases not matched to a gene: 5. The CDR3 has 15 amino acids. CDR3: CASTSGQGNTGELFF. CDR3 sequence (DNA): TGTGCCAGCACGAGCGGACAGGGGAACACCGGGGAGCTGTTTTTT.

V is TRBV6-5 and J is TRBJ1-1; D not certain. Germline V gives CDR1 MNHEY, CDR2 SVGAGI. CDR3 length: 11 residues. V lost 6 bases to trimming and J lost 5 bases, with 7 bases between them. In DNA form, the CDR3 reads TGTGCCAGCAGGCTCTATACTGAAGCTTTCTTT. Translated, it gives CASRLYTEAFF.

The chain combines TRBV9 with TRBJ1-3; 10 bases map to TRBD1. This CDR3 spans 15 amino acids. V shed 2 bases, J shed 6 bases, and the junction held 5 bases outside the gene matches. The germline V gene has CDR1 SGDLS and CDR2 YYNGEE. DNA of the CDR3: TGTGCCAGCAGCGTCGGGACAGGGGTTGAAAACACCATATATTTT. Residues: CASSVGTGVENTIYF.

This sequence joins TRBV18 and TRBJ1-1; D is possibly TRBD1 (5 bases). This CDR3 comprises 14 residues. Between the trimmed V and J ends, which lost 6 bases and 1 base, there was a span of 12 bases. Germline values: CDR1 KGHSH, CDR2 LQKENI. Here the CDR3 reads CASSEGSGNTEAFF. CDR3 bases: TGTGCCAGCTCGGAGGGGTCGGGGAACACTGAAGCTTTCTTT.

V is TRBV24-1 and J is TRBJ1-2; the match to TRBD1 covers 8 bases. This CDR3 comprises 18 residues. V was clipped by 3 bases and J by 8 bases; unmatched bases: 19. Germline V lookup: CDR1 KGHDR, CDR2 SFDVKD. CDR3 loop: CATSDHYEPGQESGGYTF. Here the CDR3 DNA reads TGTGCCACCAGTGATCACTATGAACCGGGACAGGAATCGGGAGGCTACACCTTC.